This T cell receptor (beta chain) was recorded in a study of blood T cell repertoires in COVID-19. Study in general: Donors in the United States, Italy and Spain gave samples during acute or convalescent COVID-19.

Authors' analysis steps: Amplified reference gene primers provided the basis for estimating nucleated cell counts. Only in-frame clones appear in the TCRdb table, and some are missing; sequencing was by immunoSEQ multiplex PCR. V and J calls and clone size are given by that table; D and trimming were obtained from the DNA. Of approximately 170,000 clones in the sample, approximately 79% were seen once. The CDR3 runs 12 residues. Trimming took 4 bases from V and 3 from J, leaving 7 bases between them. Germline-derived CDR1 and CDR2 are SNHLY and FYNNEI. Sample: peripheral blood. This chain uses TRBV2 with TRBJ2-7, with a tentative D call TRBD1 (5 bases). The source of this sequence is a woman at least 80 years old with acute or convalescent COVID-19. The CDR3: CASSGQLYEQYF. For the CDR3, the DNA is TGTGCCAGCAGTGGACAGCTCTACGAGCAGTACTTC.